This TCR beta chain was documented in a study of cytomegalovirus exposure and HLA in healthy donors. About the study: Of over 350 genotyped donors, 81% grouped in the Caucasian-associated ancestry cluster.

This clone was seen just once. Its cognate antigen is unknown. Study-wide results and caveats: An analysis that was carried out later associated 15,000 to 20,000 TCR beta sequences with HLA alleles at 0.05 false discovery rate. It was reported in a later analysis that an Asian-associated ancestry cluster showed fewer N-insertions than the roughly 620-donor mean. Testing in vitro showed a few CMV-associated chains specific for CMV antigens.

Germline CDR1 MDHEN, CDR2 SYDVKM. Trimming left V 2 bases short and J 5 bases short, with 12 bases between. CDR3 length: 14 residues. 13 Jbeta primers and 60 Vbeta primers were used for the PCR. Data came from immunoSEQ multiplex PCR; TCRdb stores just in-frame clones and leaves some out. The table shows approximately 150,000 clones, with 80% to 90% occurring only once. The origin of this receptor is a woman between 40 and 50 years old in good health and CMV-seropositive. The chain recombines TRBV28 with TRBJ1-2; weak D call: TRBD1 (6 bases). The material sequenced was PBMCs. The CDR3 DNA sequence: TGTGCCAGCAGTTTAGAACCCGGGACATATGGCTACACCTTC. Translating it yields CASSLEPGTYGYTF.